The next 10 T cell receptor beta chains were all read from a single sample in a study of T cell repertoires in cytomegalovirus infection. TCRdb re-called the reads with MiXCR, one entry per CDR3 protein. The sample holds some 680,000 distinct CDR3 sequences; less than 40% are singletons and the top ten take 2.5% to 3%. Specimen: PBMCs. These receptors originate from a human donor in good health (CMV status not recorded). Some clones in this sample may be carry-over from other donors' samples.

The chain combines TRBV6-6 with TRBJ1-4; D not certain. The CDR3 runs 15 residues. CDR1 MNHNY and CDR2 SVGAGI come from the germline V gene (reference sequence). The V gene lost 2 bases and the J gene lost 5 bases, with 12 bases spanning the gap. The CDR3 DNA reads TGTGCCAGCAGTTACGGTAACTCGGGGAATGAAAAACTGTTTTTT. Translating it yields CASSYGNSGNEKLFF.

This clonotype has only a few counts. J is TRBJ2-7 and V is TRBV11-2; tentative D call: TRBD2 (6 bases). Germline-derived CDR1 and CDR2 are SGHAT and FQNNGV. This CDR3 has 14 residues. V was clipped by 5 bases and J by 5 bases, with 16 bases between them. CDR3 DNA sequence: TGTGCCAGCAGCCCCCCGGGACTGATCAACGAGCAGTACTTC. Its translation is CASSPPGLINEQYF.

In its sample, this clonotype was seen a few times. This sequence joins TRBV7-9 and TRBJ2-1, with a tentative D call TRBD2 (6 bases). Germline CDR1 is SEHNR and CDR2 is FQNEAQ (reference sequence). The CDR3 is 15 amino acids. V dropped 8 bases and J dropped 8 bases, with 22 bases sitting between them. This chain's CDR3 is CASPPAEGPGYEQFF. In nucleotides, the CDR3 is TGTGCCAGCCCCCCGGCGGAGGGCCCGGGGTATGAGCAGTTCTTC. The variable domain in full, completed from reference TRBV7-9 and TRBJ2-1, reads DTGVSQNPRHKITKRGQNVTFRCDPISEHNRLYWYRQTLGQGPEFLTYFQNEAQLEKSRLLSDRFSAERPKGSFSTLEIQRTEQGDSAMYLCASPPAEGPGYEQFFGPGTRLTVL.

The rearrangement uses TRBV27 and TRBJ2-7; maybe TRBD1 (6 bases). The CDR3 has 14 amino acids. The germline CDR1 and CDR2 sequences are MNHEY and SMNVEV (reference sequence). With 9 bases removed from V and 6 bases from J, the gap between germline ends came to 21 bases. The CDR3 sequence: CARRPGNRVTEQYF. The CDR3 nucleotides read TGTGCCAGGCGTCCGGGGAACAGGGTCACCGAGCAGTACTTC.

V and J are TRBV5-1 and TRBJ2-7; TRBD1 or TRBD2 may be the D gene (5 bases each). V was clipped by 3 bases and J by 0 bases, with 13 bases between them. The CDR3 consists of 15 residues. CDR1 SGHRS and CDR2 YFSETQ come from the germline V gene. The chain's CDR3 is CASSSTGPLSYEQYF. DNA of the CDR3: TGCGCCAGCAGCTCTACGGGACCCCTCTCCTACGAGCAGTACTTC.

This clonotype came up a few times. The chain carries TRBV20-1 and TRBJ2-3; either TRBD1 or TRBD2 may fit D (5 bases each). The CDR3 runs 14 residues. Germline V CDR1 and CDR2: DFQATT, SNEGSKA (reference sequence). Trimming took 0 bases from V and 3 from J, leaving 10 bases between them. The CDR3 loop reads CSAREGVVTDTQYF. DNA for the CDR3: TGCAGTGCTAGAGAGGGGGTTGTGACAGATACGCAGTATTTT.

Comments on this clonotype: Given the absence of the conserved phenylalanine or tryptophan at the CDR3 end, a read error is likely. The rearrangement joins TRBV7-8 to TRBJ2-7; the D gene is possibly TRBD2 (6 bases). Trimming removed 0 bases at V and 0 bases at J, with 12 bases between. The CDR3 is 16 residues long. CDR1 is SGHVS, CDR2 FQNEAQ, per germline. CDR3 DNA: TGTGCCAGCAGCTTAGCTGGGACTTCGAGCTCCTACGAGCAGTACTAC. Residues: CASSLAGTSSSYEQYY.

This clonotype was detected a few times. The V gene is TRBV12-3 or TRBV12-4, the J gene TRBJ2-2; D tentatively reads TRBD1 or TRBD2 (6 bases each). The CDR3 loop spans 17 amino acids. The ends were cut back, 7 bases at V and 4 bases at J, with 22 bases in the middle. The CDR3 protein is CASILGGRRGTTGELFF. CDR3 bases: TGTGCCAGCATCTTGGGGGGACGGAGGGGGACCACCGGGGAGCTGTTTTTT.

Regarding this clonotype: A much larger clone is a single base away; this may be a read error. The CDR3 DNA is TGTGCCAGCAGCTACCAGACCGTAAAGAACACTGAAGCTTTGTTT. Protein: CASSYQTVKNTEALF. The rearrangement joins TRBV7-2 to TRBJ1-1, with D uncertain. The germline gives CDR1 SGHTA, CDR2 FQGNSA. There are 15 residues in the CDR3. Using reference TRBV7-2 and TRBJ1-1 for the parts outside the CDR3, the full variable domain is GAGVSQSPSNKVTEKGKDVELRCDPISGHTALYWYRQSLGQGLEFLIYFQGNSAPDKSGLPSDRFSAERTGGSVSTLTIQRTQQEDSAVYLCASSYQTVKNTEALFGQGTRLTVV.

This rearrangement joins TRBV6-1 to TRBJ1-1; 8 nucleotides line up with TRBD1. J lost 3 bases, V lost 6 bases, and 12 bases had no gene match. The germline CDR1 and CDR2 sequences are MNHNS and SASEGT. CDR3 size: 16 residues. CDR3 region: CASSYAMTGVDTEAFF. CDR3 coding DNA: TGTGCCAGCAGCTACGCAATGACAGGGGTAGACACTGAAGCTTTCTTT.